A single sample gave rise to the 8 T cell receptor beta chains below, sequenced in a study of cytomegalovirus exposure and HLA in healthy donors. Amplification used 60 Vbeta primers and 13 Jbeta primers. Generated by immunoSEQ multiplex PCR, the TCRdb table keeps only in-frame clones and is missing some. Seen here are roughly 66,000 clones, 75% to 80% observed once, and the top ten hold about 8%. The sequenced material came from PBMCs. The receptors come from a man aged 18-30 years in good health and CMV-seropositive.

This clone showed up just a few times. The chain employs TRBV7-8 and TRBJ1-1, with D unclear. Germline V CDR1 and CDR2: SGHVS, FQNEAQ. This CDR3 is 12 amino acids long. Trimming left V 7 bases short and J 11 bases short, with 17 bases between. For the CDR3, the DNA is TGTGCCAGCAACCCAGATGGGAGGACCGCTTTCTTT. Translating it yields CASNPDGRTAFF.

This chain connects TRBV6-1 to TRBJ1-4, with D perhaps matching TRBD1 (6 bases). CDR3 length: 15 amino acids. Germline-derived CDR1 and CDR2 are MNHNS and SASEGT. Trimming stripped 5 bases from V and 7 bases from J, with 17 bases between. The CDR3 loop reads CASSTGQREAEKLFF. In DNA form, the CDR3 reads TGTGCCAGCAGTACTGGACAGCGAGAAGCTGAAAAACTGTTTTTT.

The chain recombines TRBV28 with TRBJ1-1; D is undetermined. Trimming shortened V by 6 bases and J by 10 bases, and 21 bases separated the two germline ends. Germline V CDR1 and CDR2: MDHEN, SYDVKM. CDR3 size: 14 residues. CDR3 in amino acids: CASSPTEYPPRAFF. The CDR3 bases are TGTGCCAGCAGCCCCACTGAGTATCCCCCCCGAGCTTTCTTT. Combining the CDR3 with reference TRBV28 and TRBJ1-1 gives the whole variable domain DVKVTQSSRYLVKRTGEKVFLECVQDMDHENMFWYRQDPGLGLRLIYFSYDVKMKEKGDIPEGYSVSREKKERFSLILESASTNQTSMYLCASSPTEYPPRAFFGQGTRLTVV.

V gene TRBV5-4 combines with J gene TRBJ2-3; TRBD2 aligns across 15 bases. V lost 4 bases to trimming and J lost 3 bases; unmatched junction nucleotides: 6. CDR3 size: 17 residues. Germline CDR1 and CDR2: SGHNT and YYREEE (reference sequence). CDR3 DNA: TGTGCCAGCAGCCCCGGACTAGCGGGGGGGTGGACAGATACGCAGTATTTT. This gives the protein CASSPGLAGGWTDTQYF.

The rearrangement uses TRBV5-4 and TRBJ1-6; 9 bases align to TRBD1. V was clipped by 4 bases and J by 10 bases; unmatched bases: 6. The CDR3 sequence is 14 residues long. Germline lookup yields CDR1 SGHNT and CDR2 YYREEE (reference sequence). The CDR3 sequence: CASSRDRVRSPLHF. The CDR3 region has the DNA TGTGCCAGCAGCCGGGACAGGGTTCGGTCACCCCTCCACTTT.

The V gene is TRBV10-3, the J gene TRBJ2-5; D may be TRBD2 (5 bases). The CDR3 consists of 14 residues. CDR1 ENHRY and CDR2 SYGVKD come from the germline V gene. Trimming took 4 bases from V and 0 from J, leaving 9 bases between them. The CDR3 nucleotides read TGTGCCATCAGTGGTTTGCGGGACCAAGAGACCCAGTACTTC. Translating it yields CAISGLRDQETQYF.

Only one count was recorded for this clone. The gene calls are TRBV30 and TRBJ1-4; no clear D gene. The V end lost 2 bases, the J end lost 6 bases, and 10 bases lay between the germline ends. The CDR3 runs to 13 residues. CDR1 is GTSNPN and CDR2 is SVGIG in the germline V gene (reference sequence). For the CDR3, the DNA is TGTGCCTGGAGTTGGGGAGGTGATGAAAAACTGTTTTTT. Translation: CAWSWGGDEKLFF. Combining the CDR3 with reference TRBV30 and TRBJ1-4 gives the whole variable domain SQTIHQWPATLVQPVGSPLSLECTVEGTSNPNLYWYRQAAGRGLQLLFYSVGIGQISSEVPQNLSASRPQDRQFILSSKKLLLSDSGFYLCAWSWGGDEKLFFGSGTQLSVL.

This rearrangement joins TRBV11-3 to TRBJ1-1, with D perhaps TRBD1 (5 bases). Looked up from germline, CDR1 is SGHNT and CDR2 is YENEEA. The V gene lost 0 bases and the J gene lost 8 bases, with 10 bases spanning the gap. The CDR3 runs 13 residues. The CDR3 sequence is CASSLDSNREAFF. The CDR3 region has the DNA TGTGCCAGCAGCTTAGATTCGAACAGGGAAGCTTTCTTT.